This TCR beta chain was sequenced during a study of cytomegalovirus exposure and HLA in healthy donors. General study findings and limits: It was 164 TCR beta chains that were listed as cytomegalovirus-associated. Follow-up analysis later connected one missense variant in DCLRE1C with trimming of TCR beta V- and J-genes.

Details on this clone: Its matching antigen is unknown.

Vbeta (60) and Jbeta (13) primers were used in the PCR. Some clones are missing from TCRdb's copy, which holds only in-frame ones; the method was immunoSEQ multiplex PCR. The data show over 150,000 clones, 87% seen once. The germline V gene has CDR1 SEHNR and CDR2 FQNEAQ (reference sequence). The CDR3 covers 15 residues. V trimming: 6 bases; J trimming: 2 bases; junction bases outside the gene matches: 4. This chain connects TRBV7-9 to TRBJ2-7; TRBD2 matches 13 bases. The sequence was collected from a girl under three years old in good health and CMV-seronegative. Source material: PBMCs. The CDR3 reads CASRPGLAGAYEQYF. CDR3 nucleotide sequence: TGTGCCAGCAGACCCGGACTAGCGGGGGCCTACGAGCAGTACTTC. Full variable domain (missing parts from reference TRBV7-9 and TRBJ2-7): DTGVSQNPRHKITKRGQNVTFRCDPISEHNRLYWYRQTLGQGPEFLTYFQNEAQLEKSRLLSDRFSAERPKGSFSTLEIQRTEQGDSAMYLCASRPGLAGAYEQYFGPGTRLTVT.